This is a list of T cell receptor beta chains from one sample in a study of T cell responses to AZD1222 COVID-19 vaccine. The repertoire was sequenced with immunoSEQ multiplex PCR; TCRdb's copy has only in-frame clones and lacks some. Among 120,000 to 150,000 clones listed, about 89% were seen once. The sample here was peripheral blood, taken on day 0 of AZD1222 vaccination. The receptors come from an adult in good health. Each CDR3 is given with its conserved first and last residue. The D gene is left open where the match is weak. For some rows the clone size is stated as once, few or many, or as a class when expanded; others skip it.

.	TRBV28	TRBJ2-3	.	CASVSGSTDTQYF	TGTGCCAGCGTTAGCGGTTCCACAGATACGCAGTATTTT
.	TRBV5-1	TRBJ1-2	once	CASSLELGGYGYTF	TGCGCCAGCAGCTTGGAGCTGGGCGGGTATGGCTACACCTTC
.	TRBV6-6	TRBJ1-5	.	CASSKETYNQPQHF	TGTGCCAGCAGTAAAGAAACCTATAATCAGCCCCAGCATTTT
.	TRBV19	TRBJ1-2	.	CASSIIGANYGYTF	TGTGCCAGTAGTATCATCGGAGCTAACTATGGCTACACCTTC
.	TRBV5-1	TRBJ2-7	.	CASSFRRGSYEQYF	TGCGCCAGCAGCTTTCGACGGGGCTCCTACGAGCAGTACTTC
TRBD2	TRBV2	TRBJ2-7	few	CASSLGGSSYEQYF	TGTGCCAGCAGTCTCGGGGGGAGCTCCTACGAGCAGTACTTC
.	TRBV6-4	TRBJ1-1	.	CASSATPNTEAFF	TGTGCCAGCAGCGCGACACCGAACACTGAAGCTTTCTTT
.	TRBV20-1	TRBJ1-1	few	CSAKGRTEAFF	TGCAGTGCTAAAGGACGTACTGAAGCTTTCTTT
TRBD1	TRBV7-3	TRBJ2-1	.	CASSPTGDEQFF	TGTGCCAGCAGCCCAACAGGGGATGAGCAGTTCTTC
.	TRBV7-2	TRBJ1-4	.	CASSVSRGTNEKLFF	TGTGCCAGCAGCGTCTCCAGGGGCACTAATGAAAAACTGTTTTTT
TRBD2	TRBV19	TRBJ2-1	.	CASSMGLAGVVGYNEQFF	TGTGCCAGTAGTATGGGACTAGCGGGAGTGGTCGGCTACAATGAGCAGTTCTTC
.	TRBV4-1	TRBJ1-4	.	CASSQARDGANEKLFF	TGCGCCAGCAGCCAAGCTAGGGACGGAGCTAATGAAAAACTGTTTTTT
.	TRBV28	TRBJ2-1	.	CASRSRRGIYNEQFF	TGTGCCAGCAGATCTAGGAGGGGTATATACAATGAGCAGTTCTTC
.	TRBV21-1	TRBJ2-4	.	CASSKGPAGGKKNIQYF	TGTGCCAGCAGCAAAGGGCCAGCGGGAGGGAAAAAAAACATTCAGTACTTC
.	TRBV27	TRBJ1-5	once	CASSFPGQPQHF	TGTGCCAGCAGTTTTCCGGGTCAGCCCCAGCATTTT
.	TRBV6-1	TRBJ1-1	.	CASSEGSMRMNTEAFF	TGTGCCAGCAGTGAAGGGAGCATGAGAATGAACACTGAAGCTTTCTTT
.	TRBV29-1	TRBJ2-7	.	CSVLLGGAQYF	TGCAGCGTCCTGCTGGGGGGGGCGCAGTACTTC
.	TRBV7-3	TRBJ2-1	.	CASSRQPLRDEQFF	TGTGCCAGCAGCCGCCAGCCCCTTCGGGATGAGCAGTTCTTC
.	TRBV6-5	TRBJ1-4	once	CASTKTVSTNEKLFF	TGTGCCAGCACAAAAACCGTGTCAACTAATGAAAAACTGTTTTTT
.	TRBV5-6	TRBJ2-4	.	CASSLVGGNIQYF	TGTGCCAGCAGCTTGGTAGGGGGGAACATTCAGTACTTC
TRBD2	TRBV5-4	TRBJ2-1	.	CASSASGGNYNEQFF	TGTGCCAGCAGCGCTAGCGGGGGAAACTACAATGAGCAGTTCTTC
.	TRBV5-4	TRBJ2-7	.	CASSSPGSNGYEQYF	TGTGCCAGCAGCTCCCCCGGGAGCAACGGCTACGAGCAGTACTTC
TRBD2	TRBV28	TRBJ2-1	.	CASSLWVLAGGVKENEQFF	TGTGCCAGCAGTTTATGGGTCTTGGCGGGAGGTGTCAAGGAGAATGAGCAGTTCTTC
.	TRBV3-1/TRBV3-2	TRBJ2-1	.	CASSPLALLNEQFF	TGTGCCAGCAGCCCTTTAGCGCTTCTCAATGAGCAGTTCTTC
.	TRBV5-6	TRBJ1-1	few	CASSSPGRLNTEAFF	TGTGCCAGCAGCTCACCGGGACGTTTGAACACTGAAGCTTTCTTT
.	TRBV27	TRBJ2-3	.	CASNGGLTTDTQYF	TGTGCCAGTAACGGGGGACTCACCACAGATACGCAGTATTTT
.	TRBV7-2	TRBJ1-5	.	CASSLAILSNQPQHF	TGTGCCAGCAGCTTAGCGATTCTGAGCAATCAGCCCCAGCATTTT
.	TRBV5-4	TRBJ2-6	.	CATNPREGANVLTF	TGTGCCACCAACCCCCGGGAGGGGGCCAACGTCCTGACTTTC
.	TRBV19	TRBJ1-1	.	CASSRSTVPEAFF	TGTGCCAGTAGTCGGAGTACGGTCCCTGAAGCTTTCTTT
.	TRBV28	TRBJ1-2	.	CASSNYRGGRYGYTF	TGTGCCAGCAGTAACTATAGGGGGGGCCGGTATGGCTACACCTTC
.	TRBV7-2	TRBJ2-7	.	CASSLIAFSYEQYF	TGTGCCAGCAGCTTAATAGCGTTCTCCTACGAGCAGTACTTC
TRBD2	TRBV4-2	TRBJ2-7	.	CASSQDGLADSYEQYF	TGTGCCAGCAGCCAAGACGGACTAGCGGACTCCTACGAGCAGTACTTC
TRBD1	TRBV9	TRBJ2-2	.	CASSRGQGNGELFF	TGTGCCAGCAGCAGGGGACAGGGTAATGGGGAGCTGTTTTTT
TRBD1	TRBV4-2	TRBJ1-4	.	CASRSPGTANEKLFF	TGTGCCAGCAGATCCCCCGGGACAGCTAATGAAAAACTGTTTTTT
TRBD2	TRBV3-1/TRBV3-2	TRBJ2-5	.	CASSQDTRLADFQETQYF	TGTGCCAGCAGCCAAGATACCCGACTAGCGGATTTTCAAGAGACCCAGTACTTC
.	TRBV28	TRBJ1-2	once	CASSREPSGSGYTF	TGTGCCAGCAGTAGGGAACCCTCAGGGTCTGGCTACACCTTC
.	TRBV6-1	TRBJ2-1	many	CASSEWEGSGNNEQFF	TGTGCCAGCAGTGAATGGGAAGGGTCTGGCAACAATGAGCAGTTCTTC
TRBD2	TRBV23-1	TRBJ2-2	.	CASSLLAGGPPRGGELFF	TGCGCCAGCAGTCTCCTAGCGGGAGGGCCTCCGCGCGGCGGGGAGCTGTTTTTT
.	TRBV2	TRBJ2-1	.	CASSEQGLNYNEQFF	TGTGCCAGCAGTGAACAGGGGCTAAATTACAATGAGCAGTTCTTC
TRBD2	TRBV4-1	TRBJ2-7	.	CASSHGTGTSGRKMDEQYF	TGCGCCAGCAGCCATGGAACCGGGACTAGCGGGAGAAAGATGGACGAGCAGTACTTC
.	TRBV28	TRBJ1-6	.	CASSSLGSHNSPLHF	TGTGCCAGCAGTTCTCTCGGGTCTCATAATTCACCCCTCCACTTT